Listed below are T cell receptor beta chains from one sample, sequenced in a study of T cell responses to AZD1222 COVID-19 vaccine. The method was immunoSEQ multiplex PCR; TCRdb's version includes in-frame clones alone and lacks a portion of them. The repertoire holds about 140,000 clones, about 90% seen once, with approximately 4.3% in the top ten. This specimen was peripheral blood, taken 28 days after the second AZD1222 dose. The receptors originated from an adult who received the AZD1222 COVID-19 vaccine. Each CDR3 is given with its conserved first and last residue. The D gene is left open where the match is weak. Size values are once, few and many counts, or a class for expanded clones, and some rows have none.

j_call d_call v_call clone_size cdr3_nt cdr3_aa
TRBJ2-7 . TRBV4-2 . TGTGCCAGCAGCCAAGTCCTTGGGGACAACTCCTACGAGCAGTACTTC CASSQVLGDNSYEQYF
TRBJ1-1 TRBD1 TRBV5-1 . TGCGCCAGCAGCCCGGACAGGGGATACACTGAAGCTTTCTTT CASSPDRGYTEAFF
TRBJ2-5 . TRBV19 . TGTGCCAGTAGTATAGCTACAGTCCAAGAGACCCAGTACTTC CASSIATVQETQYF
TRBJ1-5 TRBD1 TRBV27 . TGTGCCAGCAGTCCACGCCGGGCACAGGGGGTATCGAGCAATCAGCCCCAGCATTTT CASSPRRAQGVSSNQPQHF
TRBJ2-3 . TRBV27 . TGTGCCAGCAGTCGCTACAGGGCCACAGAAGATACGCAGTATTTT CASSRYRATEDTQYF
TRBJ2-2 . TRBV4-3 . TGCGCCAGCAGCCAAGATAGGGGCTTCACCGGGGAGCTGTTTTTT CASSQDRGFTGELFF
TRBJ2-6 . TRBV7-3 . TGTGCCAGCAGGGAACCGGGGACCGGGGCCAACGTCCTGACTTTC CASREPGTGANVLTF
TRBJ1-5 . TRBV7-9 . TGTGCCAGCAGCTATGGGGGAGAACAGCCCCAGCATTTT CASSYGGEQPQHF
TRBJ2-2 . TRBV7-9 . TGTGCCACCCTGGGACCCTTTTCCTCGAACACCGGGGAGCTGTTTTTT CATLGPFSSNTGELFF
TRBJ2-7 . TRBV7-2 once TGTGCCAGCAGCTCCCAGGGGTCGGAGCAGTACTTC CASSSQGSEQYF
TRBJ2-7 . TRBV29-1 . TGCAGCGCCGATTCGGGCTACGAGCAGTACTTC CSADSGYEQYF
TRBJ2-7 . TRBV20-1 . TGCAGTGCGAGTTATTGGGCGGGCAACTACGAGCAGTACTTC CSASYWAGNYEQYF
TRBJ2-7 . TRBV18 once TGTGCCAGCTCACCACCCGGCACCTACGAGCAGTACTTC CASSPPGTYEQYF
TRBJ2-2 TRBD2 TRBV19 . TGTGCCAGTAGTACATATGGACTAGCGGGGGTGACCGGGGAGCTGTTTTTT CASSTYGLAGVTGELFF
TRBJ2-1 . TRBV5-8 . TGTGCCAGCAGCGTGGGGGAAACCTACAATGAGCAGTTCTTC CASSVGETYNEQFF
TRBJ2-1 . TRBV9 . TGTGCCAGCAGCGTGGAGGTTTGGGCGCAGGAGAGTAGGAATGAGCAGTTCTTC CASSVEVWAQESRNEQFF
TRBJ2-1 . TRBV7-9 once TGTGCCAGCAGCTTAGCCTCGAGCTCCTACAATGAGCAGTTCTTC CASSLASSSYNEQFF
TRBJ2-3 TRBD2 TRBV28 . TGTGCCAGCAGTTTAGCTAGCGGGAGGCATACGCAGTATTTT CASSLASGRHTQYF